A selection of T cell receptor beta chains follows, all from one sample in a study of shared clonotypes between healthy human individuals. Libraries were prepared by immunoSEQ multiplex PCR; TCRdb keeps only in-frame clonotypes and omits some of them. The profile covers 2 million to 3 million clones, with around nine tenths appearing a single time and over 0.12% taken by the ten largest. The sample consisted of naive CD4+ T cells sorted from blood. The receptors here all came from a man younger than 30 in good health. Each CDR3 is given with its conserved first and last residue. A D gene is named only where the DNA matches it firmly. Only part of the rows carry a size: once, few, many, or a class if the clone is expanded.

CASSPSSLQQFF	-	TRBJ2-1	TRBV6-6	-
CASSSSPKPQHF	-	TRBJ1-5	TRBV6-5	once
CASSKGHQETQYF	-	TRBJ2-5	TRBV5-1	-
CSASPRGEAFF	-	TRBJ1-1	TRBV20-1	-
CASSWAFVLSAEAFF	-	TRBJ1-1	TRBV28	-
CASSPQVGTSGQETQYF	TRBD2	TRBJ2-5	TRBV7-2	-
CASSMGRLNTEAFF	-	TRBJ1-1	TRBV6-6	-
CASSESSQPLSDTQYF	-	TRBJ2-3	TRBV6-1	-
CASSPLSGGNTEAFF	-	TRBJ1-1	TRBV18	few
CASHRGTGLTDTQYF	TRBD1	TRBJ2-3	TRBV6-5	-
CASGLPQGGRTEAFF	TRBD1	TRBJ1-1	TRBV12-5	-
CASSLGVLSSNYGYTF	-	TRBJ1-2	TRBV5-1	-
CASSEQAYDTGELFF	-	TRBJ2-2	TRBV10-1	-
CASSFLTGAGNTIYF	TRBD1	TRBJ1-3	TRBV7-2	-
CASMGTSQRFQPQHF	-	TRBJ1-5	TRBV6-6	few
CASSPGQHSYEQYF	TRBD1	TRBJ2-7	TRBV5-4	-
CASSLEPNRERETQYF	-	TRBJ2-5	TRBV5-1	-
CASSLALIGLETQYF	-	TRBJ2-5	TRBV11-2	-
CASRRQGGTDTQYF	TRBD1	TRBJ2-3	TRBV6-6	-
CAISAGGNTEAFF	-	TRBJ1-1	TRBV10-3	-
CASSSGGVYNEQFF	TRBD2	TRBJ2-1	TRBV19	-
CASSVGEGAGYGYTF	TRBD1	TRBJ1-2	TRBV9	-
CASSPGSLTGRNTEAFF	TRBD1	TRBJ1-1	TRBV4-1	-
CASSLGRSSYNEQFF	-	TRBJ2-1	TRBV11-2	-
CASSIGREGPQHF	-	TRBJ1-5	TRBV19	once
CAISEIPDRAINYGYTF	-	TRBJ1-2	TRBV10-3	-
CATSRALRLPGGTDTQYF	-	TRBJ2-3	TRBV15	-
CASSLRSGGEKLFF	-	TRBJ1-4	TRBV5-1	-
CASSESQGQGVHEQYF	TRBD1	TRBJ2-7	TRBV6-1	-
CASSVSRGVQETQYF	TRBD2	TRBJ2-5	TRBV18	-
CASSFGDGSSYNEQFF	-	TRBJ2-1	TRBV5-4	-
CAWRITGTTYEQYF	-	TRBJ2-7	TRBV30	-
CASSWLLVTSTDTQYF	-	TRBJ2-3	TRBV7-2	-
CAISDRGVWGTEAFF	-	TRBJ1-1	TRBV10-3	-
CASSLAWIWGTSGALTDNEQFF	-	TRBJ2-1	TRBV5-1	-
CASSLALTVETQYF	-	TRBJ2-5	TRBV7-9	-
CASRSGVSLGQETQYF	-	TRBJ2-5	TRBV6-6	-
CASSLGQEIYEQYF	-	TRBJ2-7	TRBV11-2	-
CASSEGDRAQGYTF	TRBD1	TRBJ1-2	TRBV6-1	-
CASSPQGGSPLHF	-	TRBJ1-6	TRBV6-6	-
CASSSVQGALPYEQYF	TRBD1	TRBJ2-7	TRBV6-5	-
CASSVGTGGASYEQYF	TRBD1	TRBJ2-7	TRBV7-6	once
CASSNSGRAGIEQFF	TRBD2	TRBJ2-1	TRBV19	-
CASSFTRPIEKLFF	-	TRBJ1-4	TRBV5-1	-
CASSPPSGGAENTGELFF	TRBD2	TRBJ2-2	TRBV4-2	-
CAWSVRWDTEAFF	-	TRBJ1-1	TRBV30	few
CASSFLTAIDQPQHF	-	TRBJ1-5	TRBV11-3	-
CASSRSGSRGYTF	-	TRBJ1-2	TRBV6-6	few
CASSLRGATHEQYF	-	TRBJ2-7	TRBV19	-
CASSLGLAGQDTQYF	TRBD2	TRBJ2-3	TRBV5-4	-
CASSGLAGGVLGETQYF	TRBD2	TRBJ2-5	TRBV28	-
CAWSVTGGKYF	TRBD1	TRBJ2-7	TRBV30	-
CASGGGLSSYEQYF	TRBD2	TRBJ2-7	TRBV11-1	-
CAWSVTGAGEKLFF	-	TRBJ1-4	TRBV30	few
CASSSTRSSYNEQFF	-	TRBJ2-1	TRBV5-1	-
CAITREGGQGNTEAFF	TRBD1	TRBJ1-1	TRBV10-3	-
CASSEEASYSNQPQHF	-	TRBJ1-5	TRBV6-1	-
CSVRQSSYNEQFF	-	TRBJ2-1	TRBV29-1	once
CASSSWSSNQPQHF	-	TRBJ1-5	TRBV18	-